This TCR beta chain originates from a study of blood T cell repertoires in COVID-19. After removal of 0 bases from V and 0 bases from J, the junction contained 6 bases not matched to a gene. This CDR3 spans 18 amino acids. The germline V gene encodes CDR1 SGHTA and CDR2 FQGTGA. Participant-reported clinical history was the basis for cohort assignment. Assay: immunoSEQ multiplex PCR; the TCRdb copy retains only in-frame clones and omits some. The sample shows more than 250,000 clones, roughly 90% of them seen only once. The sequenced material came from PBMCs or T cells enriched from blood (not recorded which). The receptor comes from a woman aged 18-30 years with acute COVID-19. This sequence joins TRBV7-3 and TRBJ2-2; 8 positions agree with TRBD1. Here the CDR3 DNA reads TGTGCCAGCAGCTTAACGTTGACAGGGGCCGCGAACACCGGGGAGCTGTTTTTT. Translation gives CASSLTLTGAANTGELFF.